The rows below give T cell receptor beta chains drawn from one sample of a study of blood T cell repertoires in COVID-19. The repertoire was sequenced with immunoSEQ multiplex PCR; TCRdb's copy has only in-frame clones and lacks some. The data contain under 60,000 clones, approximately 84% of them singletons. Sequencing was performed on peripheral blood. Source of these receptors: a human donor in a cohort sampled during active COVID-19. Both conserved end residues are part of each CDR3. The D gene is left open where the match is weak. Clone size is stated in some rows and not others, as once, few, many or a class when expanded.

abundance	v_gene	j_gene	d_gene	CDR3aa	CDR3nt
-	TRBV7-3	TRBJ2-1	-	CASSSLGSSLSYNEQFF	TGTGCCAGCAGCTCTCTTGGAAGTAGCCTTTCCTACAATGAGCAGTTCTTC
few	TRBV4-1	TRBJ2-1	-	CASSHSVSSYNEQFF	TGCGCCAGCAGCCACTCTGTGAGCTCCTACAATGAGCAGTTCTTC
-	TRBV5-6	TRBJ2-7	TRBD1	CASSLTGQGFSYEQYF	TGTGCCAGCAGCTTGACCGGACAGGGCTTCTCCTACGAGCAGTACTTC
once	TRBV7-8	TRBJ1-1	TRBD1	CASWVGTGNTEAFF	TGTGCCAGCTGGGTAGGGACAGGGAACACTGAAGCTTTCTTT
-	TRBV20-1	TRBJ2-5	-	CSASLVAHSQETQYF	TGCAGTGCTAGTCTGGTAGCGCATAGCCAAGAGACCCAGTACTTC
-	TRBV6-2/TRBV6-3	TRBJ1-5	TRBD1	CASSRGSDRGGQPQHF	TGTGCCAGCAGCCGAGGATCGGACAGGGGGGGACAGCCCCAGCATTTT
-	TRBV28	TRBJ2-2	TRBD2	CASSSLGWSGRNTGELFF	TGTGCCAGCAGTTCTCTCGGTTGGAGCGGGAGGAACACCGGGGAGCTGTTTTTT
once	TRBV4-2	TRBJ2-7	TRBD2	CASSQEGTSENYEQYF	TGTGCCAGCAGCCAAGAAGGGACTAGCGAGAACTACGAGCAGTACTTC
-	TRBV30	TRBJ1-6	-	CAWSSTGIGNSPLHF	TGTGCCTGGAGTAGTACAGGGATTGGAAATTCACCCCTCCACTTT
-	TRBV19	TRBJ2-2	-	CASSTADYPTGELFF	TGTGCCAGTAGTACGGCAGACTATCCCACCGGGGAGCTGTTTTTT
-	TRBV28	TRBJ1-2	-	CASSLEGGRGYTF	TGTGCCAGCAGTTTAGAAGGGGGTCGCGGCTACACCTTC
-	TRBV4-3	TRBJ1-5	-	CASSPGGGLVRNQPQHF	TGCGCCAGCAGCCCCGGCGGGGGGCTAGTTCGCAATCAGCCCCAGCATTTT
few	TRBV10-3	TRBJ2-1	TRBD2	CAISGGRGYGEQFF	TGTGCCATCAGTGGCGGGAGAGGATACGGTGAGCAGTTCTTC
-	TRBV28	TRBJ1-4	-	CASSSRGGADEKLFF	TGTGCCAGCAGTTCCCGTGGGGGCGCGGATGAAAAACTGTTTTTT
-	TRBV29-1	TRBJ2-3	TRBD2	CSVSGAITDTQYF	TGCAGCGTTAGCGGGGCCATCACAGATACGCAGTATTTT
-	TRBV6-4	TRBJ2-3	-	CASSGGHSSTDTQYF	TGTGCCAGCAGTGGGGGCCACAGCAGTACAGATACGCAGTATTTT
-	TRBV7-3	TRBJ1-2	TRBD1	CASSLTRDREYGYTF	TGTGCCAGCAGCTTGACCCGGGACAGGGAGTATGGCTACACCTTC
-	TRBV18	TRBJ2-3	-	CASSPRQTTDTQYF	TGTGCCAGCTCACCAAGACAGACCACAGATACGCAGTATTTT
-	TRBV5-4	TRBJ2-3	-	CASSLGGAPTDTQYF	TGTGCCAGCAGCTTGGGGGGAGCCCCCACAGATACGCAGTATTTT
-	TRBV7-9	TRBJ1-5	-	CASSLGQGFEHF	TGTGCCAGCAGCTTAGGGCAGGGATTCGAGCATTTT
few	TRBV2	TRBJ1-4	TRBD1	CASREQGFATNEKLFF	TGTGCCAGCAGAGAACAGGGGTTTGCAACTAATGAAAAACTGTTTTTT
-	TRBV3-1/TRBV3-2	TRBJ1-5	-	CASAETLAPNQPQHF	TGTGCCAGCGCCGAGACTTTGGCACCAAATCAGCCCCAGCATTTT
-	TRBV6-5	TRBJ1-1	-	CASSYNRRNTEAFF	TGTGCCAGCAGTTATAATAGGAGGAACACTGAAGCTTTCTTT
-	TRBV30	TRBJ1-2	-	CAWSDFRDNNYGYTF	TGTGCCTGGAGTGACTTCCGGGACAACAACTATGGCTACACCTTC
-	TRBV5-6	TRBJ1-2	-	CASSMQHRAYGYTF	TGTGCCAGCAGCATGCAGCACAGGGCCTATGGCTACACCTTC
-	TRBV2	TRBJ2-7	-	CASSAQVSYEQYF	TGTGCCAGCAGCGCACAGGTAAGCTACGAGCAGTACTTC
-	TRBV13	TRBJ2-7	TRBD2	CASSLGVVGGNSYEQYF	TGTGCCAGCAGCTTAGGCGTGGTGGGGGGGAACTCCTACGAGCAGTACTTC
-	TRBV5-3	TRBJ1-6	TRBD1	CARSPHPRDREYGRDSPLHF	TGTGCCAGAAGCCCTCACCCCCGGGACAGGGAATATGGTAGGGATTCACCCCTCCACTTT
-	TRBV5-1	TRBJ2-7	-	CASSLGGYEQYF	TGCGCCAGCAGCTTGGGAGGCTACGAGCAGTACTTC
-	TRBV3-1/TRBV3-2	TRBJ2-7	TRBD2	CASSQVLLAGGYEQYF	TGTGCCAGCAGCCAAGTGCTCCTAGCGGGGGGGTACGAGCAGTACTTC
few	TRBV12-3/TRBV12-4	TRBJ1-1	-	CASSLAPLEAFF	TGTGCCAGCAGTTTAGCCCCCCTAGAAGCTTTCTTT
-	TRBV7-9	TRBJ2-3	-	CASSHWSSRRTDTQYF	TGTGCCAGCAGCCACTGGAGTAGCCGCCGCACAGATACGCAGTATTTT
-	TRBV6-5	TRBJ2-7	-	CASSRSEDYEQYF	TGTGCCAGCAGCCGGTCGGAGGACTACGAGCAGTACTTC
-	TRBV5-6	TRBJ2-1	-	CASSLRQGLHNEQFF	TGTGCCAGCAGCCTACGTCAGGGACTCCACAATGAGCAGTTCTTC
-	TRBV6-6	TRBJ2-6	-	CASSYSTGSGANVLTF	TGTGCCAGCAGTTACTCTACAGGATCTGGGGCCAACGTCCTGACTTTC
-	TRBV15	TRBJ1-5	-	CATSRDYGAGNQPQHF	TGTGCCACCAGCAGAGATTATGGGGCAGGCAATCAGCCCCAGCATTTT
-	TRBV5-1	TRBJ2-3	-	CASSLDSSASTDTQYF	TGCGCCAGCAGCCTGGATTCTAGCGCTAGCACAGATACGCAGTATTTT
many	TRBV7-9	TRBJ2-1	-	CASSSGNYNEQFF	TGTGCCAGCAGCTCCGGGAATTACAATGAGCAGTTCTTC
-	TRBV5-1	TRBJ2-7	TRBD2	CASRGLAGVGEQYF	TGCGCCAGCAGGGGACTAGCGGGAGTAGGAGAGCAGTACTTC
-	TRBV5-4	TRBJ2-3	TRBD1	CASSLDRGAVDTQYF	TGTGCCAGCAGCCTGGACAGGGGGGCTGTTGATACGCAGTATTTT
-	TRBV9	TRBJ1-2	-	CASSSPRVYYGYTF	TGTGCCAGCAGCTCACCCAGGGTGTACTATGGCTACACCTTC
once	TRBV5-4	TRBJ2-3	TRBD2	CASSGRGGLSDTQYF	TGTGCCAGCAGCGGACGGGGGGGCCTTTCAGATACGCAGTATTTT
few	TRBV4-1	TRBJ2-1	TRBD2	CASSQEEASGGYYNEQFF	TGCGCCAGCAGCCAAGAAGAAGCTAGCGGGGGATATTACAATGAGCAGTTCTTC
-	TRBV4-2	TRBJ2-7	TRBD2	CASSQSSGEAYEQYF	TGTGCCAGCAGCCAAAGTAGCGGGGAGGCCTACGAGCAGTACTTC
once	TRBV16	TRBJ1-2	-	CASSQSRWGYTF	TGTGCCAGCAGCCAATCTCGGTGGGGCTACACCTTC
-	TRBV15	TRBJ1-2	-	CATSREGGTNYGYTF	TGTGCCACCAGCAGAGAGGGGGGGACAAACTATGGCTACACCTTC
-	TRBV6-2/TRBV6-3	TRBJ2-4	TRBD2	CASSPGLAGVNIQYF	TGTGCCAGCAGTCCCGGACTAGCGGGAGTAAACATTCAGTACTTC
-	TRBV9	TRBJ2-5	-	CASSGSGQETQYF	TGTGCCTCAAGCGGTAGCGGACAAGAGACCCAGTACTTC
-	TRBV5-1	TRBJ1-1	-	CASSLDRPLTEAFF	TGCGCCAGCAGCTTGGACAGACCCTTGACTGAAGCTTTCTTT
-	TRBV9	TRBJ1-1	-	CASSVGRGKVPEAFF	TGTGCCAGCAGCGTAGGAAGAGGTAAGGTACCTGAAGCTTTCTTT
-	TRBV7-2	TRBJ2-1	-	CASSTIAEPSYNEQFF	TGTGCCAGCAGCACCATAGCGGAACCCTCCTACAATGAGCAGTTCTTC
-	TRBV18	TRBJ1-5	TRBD1	CASSPPGTGGNQPQHF	TGTGCCAGCTCACCACCCGGGACAGGGGGCAATCAGCCCCAGCATTTT
-	TRBV14	TRBJ2-5	-	CASSQESYWETQYF	TGTGCCAGCAGCCAAGAATCCTACTGGGAGACCCAGTACTTC
-	TRBV7-3	TRBJ2-3	TRBD2	CASSLGTSGSFTDTQYF	TGTGCCAGCAGCTTAGGGACTAGCGGGAGTTTCACAGATACGCAGTATTTT
once	TRBV18	TRBJ2-2	TRBD2	CASSLLLAEFTGELFF	TGTGCCAGCTCACTGCTTCTAGCGGAGTTCACCGGGGAGCTGTTTTTT
-	TRBV3-1/TRBV3-2	TRBJ1-2	-	CASSQGPTGPYGYTF	TGTGCCAGCAGCCAAGGGCCAACAGGGCCCTATGGCTACACCTTC
-	TRBV6-2/TRBV6-3	TRBJ2-7	TRBD1	CASSRTQGAYEQYF	TGTGCCAGCAGTCGGACGCAGGGGGCATACGAGCAGTACTTC
-	TRBV13	TRBJ2-5	TRBD1	CASRGQGAGETQYF	TGTGCCAGCAGGGGACAGGGGGCTGGAGAGACCCAGTACTTC
-	TRBV7-3	TRBJ2-2	TRBD2	CASSLTGGRGTGELFF	TGTGCCAGCAGCTTAACGGGCGGGAGGGGGACCGGGGAGCTGTTTTTT